These 15 T cell receptor beta chains came from one sample sequenced in a study of shared clonotypes between healthy human individuals (TCRdb year 2020). CD8 naive samples were obtained by positive selection for CCR7 among CD45RO-negative cells, yielding a CD45RA+CCR7+ population from which TemRA cells were excluded. Receptors were amplified or captured by the immunoSEQ multiplex PCR assay. TCRdb retrieved this table from immuneACCESS and kept in-frame rearrangements only. Not all clones are present; in checked studies, unresolved V genes account for under half, and no reason is known for the remainder. In all, the sample holds about 2.1 million clones, and approximately 94% of those were seen once. The top ten constitute under 2% of the sample. The material sequenced was naive CD8+ T cells from PBMCs. The cell subset or site label here, explained by the study, means: CD45RA+CCR7+. These receptors all come from a man aged 18 to 29 in good health. Some clones in this sample may be carry-over from other donors' samples.

This clone was observed once. CDR3 DNA: TGCGCCAGCAGCCAGTACTCTCCGGGCCGCGGCAATGAGCAGTTCTTC. Translated, it gives CASSQYSPGRGNEQFF. V usage is TRBV4-1 and J usage is TRBJ2-1; D is unresolved. The length of the CDR3 is 16 residues. Trimming took off 3 bases at V and 6 bases at J, with 18 bases between the two ends. The germline gives CDR1 MGHRA, CDR2 YSYEKL.

This chain links TRBV7-9 with TRBJ2-7, with D possibly TRBD1 on 5 matching bases. With 5 bases removed from V and 7 bases from J, the gap between germline ends came to 12 bases. Germline CDR1 SEHNR, CDR2 FQNEAQ (reference sequence). The CDR3 is made up of 12 amino acids. The CDR3 here is CASSPRQREQYF. The CDR3, as DNA: TGTGCCAGCAGCCCTAGACAGAGGGAGCAGTACTTC.

J is TRBJ2-1 and V is TRBV5-4; tentatively, D is TRBD2 (6 bases). Trimming pared 2 bases from V and 5 bases from J, leaving 14 bases between. CDR3 size: 15 residues. From germline, CDR1 is SGHNT and CDR2 YYREEE (reference sequence). The CDR3 spells CASSFGLANNNEQFF. For the CDR3, the DNA is TGTGCCAGCAGCTTCGGCCTAGCGAATAACAATGAGCAGTTCTTC.

The chain couples TRBV30 to TRBJ1-3; the D is unclear. V gave up 5 bases and J gave up 7 bases, with 12 bases separating them. The CDR3 totals 12 residues. Germline V lookup: CDR1 GTSNPN, CDR2 SVGIG (reference sequence). The CDR3 region is CAWEWAFNTIYF. The CDR3 DNA reads TGTGCCTGGGAGTGGGCATTCAACACCATATATTTT. Filled out from reference TRBV30 and TRBJ1-3, the complete variable domain reads SQTIHQWPATLVQPVGSPLSLECTVEGTSNPNLYWYRQAAGRGLQLLFYSVGIGQISSEVPQNLSASRPQDRQFILSSKKLLLSDSGFYLCAWEWAFNTIYFGEGSWLTVV.

The V call is TRBV4-3, the J call TRBJ2-3; D perhaps matches TRBD2 (6 bases). CDR3 size: 13 residues. In germline, CDR1 is LGHNA, CDR2 YSLEER. Trimming removed 3 bases from V and 2 bases from J, with 6 bases in between. The CDR3 sequence is CASSQGLTDTQYF. The CDR3 nucleotides are TGCGCCAGCAGCCAGGGACTCACAGATACGCAGTATTTT.

A few counts support this clone. This chain uses TRBV6-1 with TRBJ1-1, with a possible D match to TRBD1 (6 bases). Per the germline V gene, CDR1 is MNHNS and CDR2 is SASEGT. V gave up 0 bases and J gave up 0 bases, with 8 bases separating them. The CDR3 has 15 residues. CDR3 in DNA: TGTGCCAGCAGTGAAGCCCAGGGGATGAACACTGAAGCTTTCTTT. Protein: CASSEAQGMNTEAFF.

Concerning this clone itself: Other nucleotide sequences from this sample produce the same CDR3. This chain joins TRBV27 and TRBJ2-2; D is unresolved. This CDR3 region has 13 residues. Germline lookup yields CDR1 MNHEY and CDR2 SMNVEV (reference sequence). V was clipped by 0 bases and J by 6 bases, with 5 bases between them. The CDR3: CASSLSPPGELFF. The CDR3 DNA reads as TGTGCCAGCAGTTTATCCCCCCCCGGGGAGCTGTTTTTT.

The J gene is TRBJ1-2, the V gene TRBV23-1; 8 bases are shared with TRBD1. TRBV23-1 is designated an ORF whose function remains uncertain. CDR3 length: 15 residues. The V gene end was trimmed by 2 bases and the J gene end by 4 bases; junction bases not matched to a gene: 6. CDR3 amino acids: CASSQEQGAVYGYTF. The CDR3 DNA sequence: TGCGCCAGCAGTCAAGAGCAGGGGGCGGTCTATGGCTACACCTTC.

The chain couples TRBV7-9 to TRBJ1-2, with 7 bases aligning to TRBD1. The V gene's germline CDR1 is SEHNR and CDR2 FQNEAQ (reference sequence). This CDR3 comprises 17 residues. The junction had 19 bases not matched to a gene; V was cut back by 7 bases and J by 5 bases. The CDR3 protein is CASTWAPDRQGGYGYTF. Written as DNA, the CDR3 is TGTGCCAGCACTTGGGCGCCGGACAGGCAAGGGGGATATGGCTACACCTTC.

The J gene is TRBJ2-3, the V gene TRBV4-2; perhaps TRBD2 as D (7 bases). V gave up 3 bases and J gave up 2 bases, with 21 bases separating them. Germline assignment: CDR1 LGHNA and CDR2 YNFKEQ. The CDR3 is 18 residues long. The CDR3 bases are TGTGCCAGCAGCCAGGGGGAGGGGGTCCTCCTTACCACAGATACGCAGTATTTT. This sequence encodes CASSQGEGVLLTTDTQYF.

In DNA form, the CDR3 reads TGTGCCAGCAGTGGAATAGCGGGAGCAGTTGAGACCCAGTACTTC. This sequence encodes CASSGIAGAVETQYF. V gene TRBV2 combines with J gene TRBJ2-5; the match to TRBD2 covers 9 bases. The germline gives CDR1 SNHLY, CDR2 FYNNEI. Trimming took 4 bases from V and 5 from J; bases not matched to a gene: 8. This CDR3 is built from 15 residues.

This clone appeared a few times. The V call is TRBV9, the J call TRBJ1-5, with TRBD1 as a possible D gene (6 bases). Trimming cost V 0 bases and J 5 bases, with 12 bases left between them. CDR3 length: 15 residues. Germline assignment: CDR1 SGDLS and CDR2 YYNGEE. DNA of the CDR3: TGTGCCAGCAGCGTAGAAGGACAGATTTATCAGCCCCAGCATTTT. This encodes CASSVEGQIYQPQHF. Full variable domain (outside the CDR3, taken from reference TRBV9 and TRBJ1-5): DSGVTQTPKHLITATGQRVTLRCSPRSGDLSVYWYQQSLDQGLQFLIQYYNGEERAKGNILERFSAQQFPDLHSELNLSSLELGDSALYFCASSVEGQIYQPQHFGDGTRLSIL.

J is TRBJ1-4 and V is TRBV7-6; maybe TRBD1 (6 bases). Germline assignment: CDR1 SGHVS and CDR2 FNYEAQ. The CDR3 is 15 amino acids. Deletions cut 2 bases from V and 7 bases from J, with 14 bases between. For the CDR3, the DNA is TGTGCCAGCAGCTTAACCCAGGGGTTGGGTGAAAAACTGTTTTTT. Amino acids: CASSLTQGLGEKLFF.

The gene calls are TRBV7-6 and TRBJ2-7, with a weak D call TRBD2 (6 bases). The ends were cut back, 3 bases at V and 2 bases at J, with 17 bases in the middle. The germline gives CDR1 SGHVS, CDR2 FNYEAQ. The CDR3 extends over 16 amino acids. CDR3 nucleotides: TGTGCCAGCAGCTTGAGTAGCGGAGGCGGGGCCTACGAGCAGTACTTC. Translated: CASSLSSGGGAYEQYF.

The rearrangement links TRBV7-9 to TRBJ2-5, with D perhaps matching TRBD2 (5 bases). CDR3 size: 12 residues. V lost 8 bases, J lost 4 bases, and 11 bases lay in between. In germline, CDR1 is SEHNR, CDR2 FQNEAQ (reference sequence). The CDR3 reads CASLALGETQYF. DNA of the CDR3: TGTGCCAGCCTCGCACTAGGAGAGACCCAGTACTTC. The full variable domain, completed using reference TRBV7-9 and TRBJ2-5, is DTGVSQNPRHKITKRGQNVTFRCDPISEHNRLYWYRQTLGQGPEFLTYFQNEAQLEKSRLLSDRFSAERPKGSFSTLEIQRTEQGDSAMYLCASLALGETQYFGPGTRLLVL.